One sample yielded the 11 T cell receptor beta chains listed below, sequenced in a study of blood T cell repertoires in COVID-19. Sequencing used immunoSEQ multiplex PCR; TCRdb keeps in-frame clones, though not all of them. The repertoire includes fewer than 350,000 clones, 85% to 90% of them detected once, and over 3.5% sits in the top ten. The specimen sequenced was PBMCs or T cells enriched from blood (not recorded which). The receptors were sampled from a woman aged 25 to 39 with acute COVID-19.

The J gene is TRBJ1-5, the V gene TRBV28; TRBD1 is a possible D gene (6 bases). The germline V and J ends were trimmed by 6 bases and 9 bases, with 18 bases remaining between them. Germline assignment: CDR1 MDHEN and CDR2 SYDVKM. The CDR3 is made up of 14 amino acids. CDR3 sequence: CASSLRQGLGPQHF. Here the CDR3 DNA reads TGTGCCAGCAGCCTGAGGCAGGGGTTGGGGCCCCAGCATTTT.

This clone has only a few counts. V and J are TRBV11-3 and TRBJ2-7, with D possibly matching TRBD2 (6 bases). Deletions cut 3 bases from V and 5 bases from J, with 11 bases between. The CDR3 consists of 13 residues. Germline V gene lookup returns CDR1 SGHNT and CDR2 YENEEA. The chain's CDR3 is CASSLEGRNEQYF. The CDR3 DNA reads TGTGCCAGCAGCTTGGAAGGGAGGAACGAGCAGTACTTC.

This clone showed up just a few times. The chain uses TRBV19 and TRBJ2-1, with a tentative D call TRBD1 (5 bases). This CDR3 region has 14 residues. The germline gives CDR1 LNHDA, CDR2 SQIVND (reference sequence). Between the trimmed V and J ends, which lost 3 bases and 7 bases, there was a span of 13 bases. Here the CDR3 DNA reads TGTGCCAGTAGTATGTATTCAGCAGGGAATGAGCAGTTCTTC. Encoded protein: CASSMYSAGNEQFF. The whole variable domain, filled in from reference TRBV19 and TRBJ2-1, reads DGGITQSPKYLFRKEGQNVTLSCEQNLNHDAMYWYRQDPGQGLRLIYYSQIVNDFQKGDIAEGYSVSREKKESFPLTVTSAQKNPTAFYLCASSMYSAGNEQFFGPGTRLTVL.

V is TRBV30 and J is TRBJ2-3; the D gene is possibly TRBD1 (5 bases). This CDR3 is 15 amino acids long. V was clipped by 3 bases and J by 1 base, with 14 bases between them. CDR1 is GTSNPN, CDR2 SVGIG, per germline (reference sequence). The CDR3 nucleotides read TGTGCCTGGAGATGGCAGGGTGAGGGCACAGATACGCAGTATTTT. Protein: CAWRWQGEGTDTQYF.

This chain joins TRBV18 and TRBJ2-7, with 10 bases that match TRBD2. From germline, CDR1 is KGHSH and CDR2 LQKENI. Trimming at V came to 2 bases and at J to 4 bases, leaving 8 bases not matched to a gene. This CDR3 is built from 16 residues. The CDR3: CASSPERGGLGYEQYF. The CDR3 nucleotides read TGTGCCAGCTCACCAGAGCGGGGGGGGCTCGGGTACGAGCAGTACTTC.

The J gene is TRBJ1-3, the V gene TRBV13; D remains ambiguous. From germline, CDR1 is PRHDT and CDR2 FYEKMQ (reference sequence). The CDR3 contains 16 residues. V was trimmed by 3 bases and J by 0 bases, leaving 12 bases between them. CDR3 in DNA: TGTGCCAGCAGCTTTTGGCGGAGTGGCTCTGGAAACACCATATATTTT. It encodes CASSFWRSGSGNTIYF.

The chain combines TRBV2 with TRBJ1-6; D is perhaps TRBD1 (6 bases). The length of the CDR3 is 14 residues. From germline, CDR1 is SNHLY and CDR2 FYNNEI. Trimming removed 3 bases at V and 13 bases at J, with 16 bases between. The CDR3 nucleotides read TGTGCCAGCAGTGAGGGGACAACAATTAGTCCCCTCCACTTT. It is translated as CASSEGTTISPLHF.

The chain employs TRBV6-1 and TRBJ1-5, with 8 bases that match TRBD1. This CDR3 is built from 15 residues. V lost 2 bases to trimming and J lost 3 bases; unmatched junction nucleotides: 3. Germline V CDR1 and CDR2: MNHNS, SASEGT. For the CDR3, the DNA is TGTGCCAGCAGTGAAAACAGGGGGACCAATCAGCCCCAGCATTTT. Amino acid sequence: CASSENRGTNQPQHF.

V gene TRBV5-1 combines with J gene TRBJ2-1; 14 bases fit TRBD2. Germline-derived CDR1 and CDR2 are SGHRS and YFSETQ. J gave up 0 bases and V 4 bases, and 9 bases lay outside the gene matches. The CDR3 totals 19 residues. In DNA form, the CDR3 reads TGCGCCAGCAGCCCTGGACTAGCGGGAGGTGGGTCCTCCTACAATGAGCAGTTCTTC. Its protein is CASSPGLAGGGSSYNEQFF. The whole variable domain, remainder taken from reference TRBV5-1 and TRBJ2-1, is KAGVTQTPRYLIKTRGQQVTLSCSPISGHRSVSWYQQTPGQGLQFLFEYFSETQRNKGNFPGRFSGRQFSNSRSEMNVSTLELGDSALYLCASSPGLAGGGSSYNEQFFGPGTRLTVL.

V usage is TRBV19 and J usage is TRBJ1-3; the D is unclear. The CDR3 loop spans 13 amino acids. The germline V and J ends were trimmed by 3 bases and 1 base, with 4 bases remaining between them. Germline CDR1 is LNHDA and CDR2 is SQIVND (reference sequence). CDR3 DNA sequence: TGTGCCAGTAGTATCCCTTCTGGAAACACCATATATTTT. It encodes CASSIPSGNTIYF.

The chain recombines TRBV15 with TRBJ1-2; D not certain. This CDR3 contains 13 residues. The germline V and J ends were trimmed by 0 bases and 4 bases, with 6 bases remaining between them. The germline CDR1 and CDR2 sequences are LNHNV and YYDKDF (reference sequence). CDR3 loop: CATSRDNIYGYTF. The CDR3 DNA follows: TGTGCCACCAGCAGAGATAACATCTATGGCTACACCTTC.